At least ten counts were recorded for the clone carrying this TCR beta chain. As yet, its antigen is unknown. Unique molecular identifiers featured in how the TCRbeta library was prepared. TCRdb analysed the PCR reads with MiXCR anew, one entry per CDR3 protein. The sample holds 670,000 or so distinct CDR3 sequences, around 13% seen once. This specimen belongs to a study of T-cell reconstitution after alpha-beta-depleted transplantation in children. Regarding the study as a whole: Hyperexpanded clones declined; after one year, newly produced T cells mostly supplied diversity. The study traced high day-60 TCRbeta diversity in some patients to surviving recipient T cells and thymic progenitors. Approximately two months post-transplant, alpha-beta T cells reportedly originated from several hundred expanded graft clones.

Germline-derived CDR1 and CDR2 are SQVTM and ANQGSEA. V dropped 3 bases and J dropped 0; count of bases not matched to a gene: 1. CDR3 size: 15 residues. V is TRBV29-1 and J is TRBJ2-6; 8 positions match TRBD2. This receptor was identified in a girl aged 2 to 10 with congenital amegakaryocytic thrombocytopenia, due to receive a stem cell transplant. Here the sequenced sample was PBMCs, taken before TCRalphabeta/CD19-depleted stem cell transplant. This CDR3 is CSVDREGSGANVLTF. Written as DNA, the CDR3 is TGCAGCGTTGACCGGGAGGGCTCTGGGGCCAACGTCCTGACTTTC.